One T cell receptor (beta chain) is described in this entry. Antigen: not known. The sample is drawn from a study of neoadjuvant nivolumab and ipilimumab in lung cancer. The overall study: Patients got nivolumab 3 mg/kg on days 1, 15 and 29; combination added ipilimumab 1 mg/kg day 1. Study-wide points: Pretherapy blood TCR richness correlated positively with resected tumor richness. Only two of four nivolumab-treated tumors gained richness and clonality by surgery. Only a small number of samples underwent TCR sequencing.

The CDR3 spans 14 residues. The V segment lost 6 bases and the J segment 5 bases; nucleotides outside the gene matches: 7. Germline values: CDR1 MNHEY, CDR2 SVGAGI. Sequencing used immunoSEQ multiplex PCR; TCRdb keeps in-frame clones, though not all of them. The table shows 20,000 to 25,000 clones, with around 82% occurring only once. The chain has TRBV6-5 and TRBJ2-1, with 7 bases fitting TRBD1. The specimen was peripheral blood, collected before neoadjuvant nivolumab, alone or with ipilimumab. The sequence came from an adult with non-small cell lung cancer. In nucleotides, the CDR3 is TGTGCCAGCAGCATGGGACAGAAGCACAATGAGCAGTTCTTC. Its protein product is CASSMGQKHNEQFF.